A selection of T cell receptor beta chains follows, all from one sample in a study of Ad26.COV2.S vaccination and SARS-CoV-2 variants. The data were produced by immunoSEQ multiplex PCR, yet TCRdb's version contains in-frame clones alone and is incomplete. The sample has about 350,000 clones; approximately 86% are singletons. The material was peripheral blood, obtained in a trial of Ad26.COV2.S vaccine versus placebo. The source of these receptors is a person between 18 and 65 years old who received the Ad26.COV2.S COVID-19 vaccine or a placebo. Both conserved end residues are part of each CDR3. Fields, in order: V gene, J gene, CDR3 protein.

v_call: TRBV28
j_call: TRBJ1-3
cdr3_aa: CATRDRGRKGNTIYF

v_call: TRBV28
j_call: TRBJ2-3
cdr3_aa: CASSLGLAGGRAQYF

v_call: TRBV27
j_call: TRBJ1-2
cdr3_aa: CASSYADRTYGYTF

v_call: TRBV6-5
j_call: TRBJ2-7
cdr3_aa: CASSWTGANTREYF

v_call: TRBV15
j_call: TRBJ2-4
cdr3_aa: CATSRLAGIGNIQYF

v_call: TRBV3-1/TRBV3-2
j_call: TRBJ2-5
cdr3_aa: CASSPLASFAETQYF

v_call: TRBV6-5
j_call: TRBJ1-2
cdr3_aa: CASSFSGDTGVTF

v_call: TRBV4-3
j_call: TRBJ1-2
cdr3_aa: CASSPSGVYGYTF

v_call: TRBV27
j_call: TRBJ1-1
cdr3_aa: CASSLATANTEAFF

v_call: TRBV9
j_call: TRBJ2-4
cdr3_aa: CASSPPSIRGGNIQYF

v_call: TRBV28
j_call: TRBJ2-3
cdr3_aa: CASQFQQGFTDTQYF

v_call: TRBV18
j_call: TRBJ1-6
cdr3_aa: CASSPPQGGYNSPLHF

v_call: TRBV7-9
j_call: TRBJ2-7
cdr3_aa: CASSLSYRGRAYEQYF

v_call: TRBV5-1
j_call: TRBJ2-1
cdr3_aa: CASSRRGGGAQNEQFF

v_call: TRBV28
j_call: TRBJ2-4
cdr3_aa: CASSPLPGGPTKNIQYF

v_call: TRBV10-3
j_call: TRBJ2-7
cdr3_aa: CAISESTKGREQYF

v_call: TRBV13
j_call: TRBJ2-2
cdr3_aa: CASSSPGTGELFF

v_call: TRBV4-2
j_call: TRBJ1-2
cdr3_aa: CASSQDNRASYGYTF

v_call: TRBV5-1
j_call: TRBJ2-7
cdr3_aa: CASSLRTGGIDEQYF

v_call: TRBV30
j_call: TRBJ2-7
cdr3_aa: CAWDGTYEQYF

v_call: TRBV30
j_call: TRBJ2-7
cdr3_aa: CARTAGGSYEQYF

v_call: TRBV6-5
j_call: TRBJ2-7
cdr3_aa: CASKGTGIYEQYF

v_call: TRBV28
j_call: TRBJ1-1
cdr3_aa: CASSPRTVMNTEAFF

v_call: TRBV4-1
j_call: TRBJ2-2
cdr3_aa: CASSQRQVANTGELFF

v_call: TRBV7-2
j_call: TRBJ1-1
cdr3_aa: CASSLDDRGTEAFF

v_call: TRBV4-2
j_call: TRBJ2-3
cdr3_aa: CASSPGLAGTDTQYF

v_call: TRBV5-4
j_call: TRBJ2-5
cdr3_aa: CASSRTGGAGVRETQYF

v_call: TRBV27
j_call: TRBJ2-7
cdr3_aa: CASSLTGTLYEQYF

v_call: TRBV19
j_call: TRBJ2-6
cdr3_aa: CASSILVGKSGANVLTF

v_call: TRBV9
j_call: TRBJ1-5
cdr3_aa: CASSVSTNQPQHF

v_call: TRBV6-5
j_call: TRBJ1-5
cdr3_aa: CASGEGYNQPQHF

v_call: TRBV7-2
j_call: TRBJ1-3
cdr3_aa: CASSFERAIGNTIYF

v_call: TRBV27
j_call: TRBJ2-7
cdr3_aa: CASSFSRTEIEQYF

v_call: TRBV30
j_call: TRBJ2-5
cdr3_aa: CAWSRVAGGGETQYF

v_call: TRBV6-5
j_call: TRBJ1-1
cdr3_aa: CASTQGGTGDTEAFF

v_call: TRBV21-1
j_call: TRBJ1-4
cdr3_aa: CASSKVGRANEKLFF

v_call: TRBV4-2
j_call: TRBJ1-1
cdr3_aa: CASSQRSMNTEAFF

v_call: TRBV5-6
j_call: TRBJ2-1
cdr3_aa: CASSLGTSGGLKGFF

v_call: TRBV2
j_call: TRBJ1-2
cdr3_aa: CASSEGAYGYTF

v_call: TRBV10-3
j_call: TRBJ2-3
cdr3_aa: CAIILPGPGTDTQYF

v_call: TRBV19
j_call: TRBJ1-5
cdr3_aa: CASSTGPNSNQPQHF

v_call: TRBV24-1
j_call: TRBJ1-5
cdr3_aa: CATSAGQYSNQPQHF

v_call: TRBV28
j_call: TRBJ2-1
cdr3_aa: CASSWAPGRESSYNEQFF

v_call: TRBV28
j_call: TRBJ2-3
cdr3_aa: CASGTDTQYF

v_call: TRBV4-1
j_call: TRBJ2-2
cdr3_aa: CASSQRVRDGELFF

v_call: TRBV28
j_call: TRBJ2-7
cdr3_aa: CASSRPDSHKFYEQYF

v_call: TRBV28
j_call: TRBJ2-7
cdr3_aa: CASSGGQGATSYEQYF

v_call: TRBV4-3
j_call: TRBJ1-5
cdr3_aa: CASSQDHRGNQPQHF

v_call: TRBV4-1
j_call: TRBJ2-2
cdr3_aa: CASSQGGAPGTGELFF

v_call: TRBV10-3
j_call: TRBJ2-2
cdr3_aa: CATKNTGELFF

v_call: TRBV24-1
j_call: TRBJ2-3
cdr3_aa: CATSDQLGRRPDTQYF

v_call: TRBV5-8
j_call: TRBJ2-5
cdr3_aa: CASRTTDREYQETQYF

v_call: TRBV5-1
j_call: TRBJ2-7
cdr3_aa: CASSLNPTGTGLVEQYF